This section outlines one T cell receptor beta chain sequence together with its context. Its specificity is not known. A second about 6 to 12 cycle PCR used barcoded and J-beta primers. TCRdb fed the 5' RACE reads into MiXCR, producing one record per CDR3 protein. The table has 600,000 or so distinct CDR3 sequences, under 55% seen once. This specimen comes from a study of blood T cells in healthy people across ages. Findings of the study overall: Age showed a roughly linear inverse relationship with TCR beta diversity per million T cells.

The CDR3 length is 16 residues. Germline V CDR1 and CDR2: SEHNR, FQNEAQ (reference sequence). Trimming shortened V by 5 bases and J by 4 bases, and 15 bases separated the two germline ends. Input material: blood. The V and J genes are TRBV7-9 and TRBJ2-6; D might be TRBD1 or TRBD2, each matching 6 bases. The TCR was taken from a man older than 75 in good health. The CDR3 loop is CASSPPSGAGANVLTF. The CDR3 DNA reads as TGTGCCAGCAGCCCCCCTTCGGGGGCCGGGGCCAACGTCCTGACTTTC. Full variable domain (remainder filled in from reference TRBV7-9 and TRBJ2-6): DTGVSQNPRHKITKRGQNVTFRCDPISEHNRLYWYRQTLGQGPEFLTYFQNEAQLEKSRLLSDRFSAERPKGSFSTLEIQRTEQGDSAMYLCASSPPSGAGANVLTFGAGSRLTVL.